Listed here are 3 T cell receptor beta chains from one sample, sequenced in a study of T cells after yellow fever vaccination. TCRdb redid the calling of the 5' RACE reads with MiXCR, one entry per CDR3 protein. This table has about 360,000 distinct CDR3 sequences, more than 5.5% appearing once. Sequenced here: PBMCs, sampled 5 days after the yellow fever booster vaccination. Source of these receptors: a man under 40 who received the YFV17D yellow fever vaccine.

This chain connects TRBV7-2 to TRBJ2-3, with 8 bases matching TRBD2. V was clipped by 3 bases and J by 5 bases; unmatched bases: 4. CDR3 size: 14 residues. Germline V gene sequence: CDR1 SGHTA, CDR2 FQGNSA. CDR3 sequence (DNA): TGTGCCAGCAGCTTCTCCAGCGGGAGAGATACGCAGTATTTT. This gives the protein CASSFSSGRDTQYF.

This clonotype was counted at least ten times. The rearrangement joins TRBV28 to TRBJ2-1, with D possibly being TRBD2 (6 bases). Germline V lookup: CDR1 MDHEN, CDR2 SYDVKM. This CDR3 is built from 15 residues. V lost 5 bases, J lost 5 bases, and 16 bases lay in between. In DNA form, the CDR3 reads TGTGCCAGCAGTACGAGAGGGACTGTCGACAATGAGCAGTTCTTC. As protein: CASSTRGTVDNEQFF. Drawing the rest from reference TRBV28 and TRBJ2-1, the complete variable domain is DVKVTQSSRYLVKRTGEKVFLECVQDMDHENMFWYRQDPGLGLRLIYFSYDVKMKEKGDIPEGYSVSREKKERFSLILESASTNQTSMYLCASSTRGTVDNEQFFGPGTRLTVL.

A few counts support this clonotype. V usage is TRBV20-1 and J usage is TRBJ1-3; 7 bases match TRBD1. The length of the CDR3 is 14 residues. Looked up from germline, CDR1 is DFQATT and CDR2 is SNEGSKA (reference sequence). V lost 6 bases to trimming and J lost 4 bases; unmatched junction nucleotides: 9. The CDR3 loop reads CSARDRIAGNTIYF. In DNA form, the CDR3 reads TGCAGTGCCAGGGACAGAATTGCGGGAAACACCATATATTTT.